A selection of T cell receptor beta chains follows, all from one sample in a study of response to subunit inactivated influenza vaccine. One entry per CDR3 protein results from TCRdb running MiXCR on the RT-PCR reads. The profile shows roughly 500,000 distinct CDR3 sequences, 20% to 25% of them singletons. These data are also associated with another study on T cells expressing NK-cell markers.

This specimen was CD4+ T cells sorted from PBMCs, taken roughly 13 days after vaccination. These receptors were taken from a man in his fifties who received an inactivated influenza vaccine. The CDR3 runs from the conserved cysteine through the conserved F or W. The order of the fields is J gene, V gene, clone size, CDR3 protein. For some rows the clone size is stated as once, few or many, or as a class when expanded; others skip it.

>TRBJ1-5|TRBV4-2|-
CASSQASSNQPQHF
>TRBJ2-3|TRBV4-3|-
CASSQGLAGRSNTQYF
>TRBJ1-2|TRBV5-1|few
CASSLEAARPGGYTF
>TRBJ2-3|TRBV6-2/TRBV6-3|few
CATLNPGDTQYF
>TRBJ1-5|TRBV20-1|-
CSARVAQDNQPQHF
>TRBJ2-2|TRBV6-1|-
CASRDRGGTGELFF
>TRBJ1-1|TRBV29-1|-
CSVVDSLNTEAFF
>TRBJ2-3|TRBV20-1|-
CSAVGRGELDTQYF
>TRBJ2-1|TRBV11-2|-
CASSLVGLAVGFKTNEQFF
>TRBJ2-5|TRBV6-1|-
CASNPASGPETQYF
>TRBJ1-2|TRBV20-1|few
CSASPDSFYGYTF
>TRBJ1-6|TRBV12-3/TRBV12-4|many
CASSLGQGTLHF
>TRBJ2-7|TRBV5-1|-
CASSLDTRGPYEQYF
>TRBJ2-1|TRBV15|few
CATSRSAQARNEQFF
>TRBJ2-1|TRBV4-3|-
CASSQDPAGGYNEQFF
>TRBJ2-5|TRBV30|-
CAWSVVVYRGLAGTETQYF
>TRBJ2-1|TRBV9|-
CASSVSSNNEQFF
>TRBJ2-2|TRBV5-5|few
CASSLAYRDDTGELFF
>TRBJ2-1|TRBV12-3/TRBV12-4|-
CASSFRGGGNEQFF
>TRBJ1-5|TRBV7-8|few
CASSLNHDQPQHF
>TRBJ2-1|TRBV27|-
CASSLDLGTSHNEQFF
>TRBJ1-6|TRBV6-2/TRBV6-3|few
CASSYRQGVGSPLHF
>TRBJ2-7|TRBV29-1|-
CSVAPTSGRGEQYF
>TRBJ2-5|TRBV7-6|-
CASSLRLAGVGETQYF
>TRBJ2-7|TRBV4-2|-
CASSQVGVVARSYEQYF
>TRBJ2-2|TRBV7-8|-
CASSLGGPSGTGELFF
>TRBJ1-2|TRBV6-5|-
CASRDRGGYTF